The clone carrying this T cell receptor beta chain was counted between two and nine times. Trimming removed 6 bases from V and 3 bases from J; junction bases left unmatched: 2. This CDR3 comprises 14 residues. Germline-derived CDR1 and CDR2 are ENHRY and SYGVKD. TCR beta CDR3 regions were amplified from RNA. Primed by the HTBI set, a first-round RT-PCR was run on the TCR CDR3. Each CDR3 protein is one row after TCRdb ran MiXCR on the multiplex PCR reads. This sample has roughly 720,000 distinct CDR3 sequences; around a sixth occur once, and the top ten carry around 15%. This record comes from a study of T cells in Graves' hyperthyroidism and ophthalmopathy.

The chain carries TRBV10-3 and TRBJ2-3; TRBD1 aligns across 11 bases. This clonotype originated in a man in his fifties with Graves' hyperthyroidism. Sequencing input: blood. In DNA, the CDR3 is TGTGCCATCAGGGACAGGGGGCTGACAGATACGCAGTATTTT. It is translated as CAIRDRGLTDTQYF.